This T cell receptor (beta chain) was retrieved from a study of cytomegalovirus exposure and HLA in healthy donors. Study-wide findings and caveats: Excluded: some indistinguishable V segments such as TRBV6-2 and TRBV6-3. The study assumed roughly uniform donor sequencing depth for presence/absence analyses.

This CDR3 has 15 residues. The germline CDR1 and CDR2 sequences are KGHSH and LQKENI. The V gene lost 6 bases and the J gene lost 7 bases, with 19 bases spanning the gap. The PCR used 60 Vbeta and 13 Jbeta primers. Clones were sequenced by immunoSEQ multiplex PCR, and TCRdb holds only the in-frame ones, with some missing. Of 80,000 to 100,000 clones detected, approximately 81% appear once; the ten largest clones hold around 3.5%. Comments on this clone: Its specificity is unknown.

The clonotype comes from a male donor in good health and CMV-seropositive. Sequencing input: PBMCs. The rearrangement uses TRBV18 and TRBJ1-5, with a weak D call TRBD1 (5 bases). The CDR3 DNA sequence: TGTGCCAGCTCCTTAACAGGTTTTCTCCGACAGCCCCAGCATTTT. Translation: CASSLTGFLRQPQHF.